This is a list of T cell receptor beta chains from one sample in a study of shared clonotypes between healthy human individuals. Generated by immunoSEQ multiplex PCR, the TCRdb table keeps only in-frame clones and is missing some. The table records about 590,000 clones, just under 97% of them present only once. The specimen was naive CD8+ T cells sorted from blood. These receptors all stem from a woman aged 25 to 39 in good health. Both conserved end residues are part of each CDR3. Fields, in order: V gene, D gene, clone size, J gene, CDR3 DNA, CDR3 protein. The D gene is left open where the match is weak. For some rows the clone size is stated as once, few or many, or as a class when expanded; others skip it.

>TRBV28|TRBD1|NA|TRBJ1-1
TGTGCCAGCAGTCCCGGACAGGGACGATTGGGTGAAGCTTTCTTT
CASSPGQGRLGEAFF
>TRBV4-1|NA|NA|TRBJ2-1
TGCGCCAGCAGCCAAGAGGGCAGCTTCTTGGACAATGAGCAGTTCTTC
CASSQEGSFLDNEQFF
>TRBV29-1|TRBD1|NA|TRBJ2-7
TGCAGCGTTGATCCTCTACAGGGGCCCACTCCAAGTTCCTACGAGCAGTACTTC
CSVDPLQGPTPSSYEQYF
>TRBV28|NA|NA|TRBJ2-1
TGTGCCAGCATGGCGGGGGGGACAGGGGTTTATGAGCAGTTCTTC
CASMAGGTGVYEQFF
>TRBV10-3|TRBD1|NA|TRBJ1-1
TGTGCCATCAGTGACCTGGACAGGGCCGGCCCTGAAGCTTTCTTT
CAISDLDRAGPEAFF
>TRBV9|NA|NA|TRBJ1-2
TGTGCCAGCAGCGTAGGGAACGACTATGGCTACACCTTC
CASSVGNDYGYTF
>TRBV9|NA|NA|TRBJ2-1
TGTGCCAGCGGGGGGTCCAATGAGCAGTTCTTC
CASGGSNEQFF
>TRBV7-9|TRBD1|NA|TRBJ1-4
TGTGCCAGCAGCCCACCGACAGGGGCGGCAACTAATGAAAAACTGTTTTTT
CASSPPTGAATNEKLFF
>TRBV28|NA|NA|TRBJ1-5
TGTGCCAGCACAGACCCGGACTTCAATCAGCCCCAGCATTTT
CASTDPDFNQPQHF
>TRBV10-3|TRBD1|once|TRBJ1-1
TGTGCCATCAGTGAGGGGGGGACAGGGTGGACTGAAGCTTTCTTT
CAISEGGTGWTEAFF
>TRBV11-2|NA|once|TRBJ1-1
TGTGCCAGCAGCTTTGGCCTCGGCACTGAAGCTTTCTTT
CASSFGLGTEAFF
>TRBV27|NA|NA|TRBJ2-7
TGTGCCAGCAGTTTACACGGGCCCAACTACGAGCAGTACTTC
CASSLHGPNYEQYF
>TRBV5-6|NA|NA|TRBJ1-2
TGTGCCAGCAGCCGGGAGGCGGGGGGCTACACCTTC
CASSREAGGYTF
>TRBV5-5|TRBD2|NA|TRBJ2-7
TGTGCCAGCAGCTTGGGTCTATGGGGGGGTCCCTACGAGCAGTACTTC
CASSLGLWGGPYEQYF
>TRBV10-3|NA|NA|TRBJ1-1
TGTGCCATCAGAAACACTATAATAGGGGACACTGAAGCTTTCTTT
CAIRNTIIGDTEAFF